These T cell receptor beta chains were read from a single sample in a study of T cells in Graves' hyperthyroidism and ophthalmopathy. TCRdb re-called the multiplex PCR reads with MiXCR, one entry per CDR3 protein. The sample includes hundreds of thousands of distinct CDR3 sequences, 15% to 18% of them seen just once. Sequenced material: blood. Receptor source: a woman younger than 30 with Graves' hyperthyroidism that later progressed to Graves' ophthalmopathy. Both conserved end residues are part of each CDR3. Fields, in order: J gene, D gene, V gene, clone size, CDR3 DNA, CDR3 protein. The D gene is left open where the match is weak. Some rows mark clone size as missing; the rest say once, few, many or name a class of expanded clone.

>TRBJ1-3|NA|TRBV5-1|many
TGCGCCAGCAGCCCAATGGGGCCGAGGGCTGGAAACACCATATATTTT
CASSPMGPRAGNTIYF
>TRBJ1-1|TRBD1|TRBV9|few
TGTGCCAGCAGCCCCAGGACAGGGCTTGGCACTGAAGCTTTCTTT
CASSPRTGLGTEAFF
>TRBJ2-1|NA|TRBV7-9|many
TGTGCCAGCAGCTTCGGGAATACTGAGCAGTTCTTC
CASSFGNTEQFF
>TRBJ1-1|NA|TRBV24-1|NA
TGTGCCCCGAGAGGGGGGAACACTGAAGCTTTCTTT
CAPRGGNTEAFF
>TRBJ2-7|NA|TRBV2|NA
TGTGCCAGCAGTACGAGTTTGGGCACCTACGAGCAGTACTTC
CASSTSLGTYEQYF
>TRBJ2-3|TRBD2|TRBV25-1|NA
TGTGCCACTCTACAGCGGGGGGGGACAGATACGCAGTATTTT
CATLQRGGTDTQYF
>TRBJ2-1|TRBD2|TRBV20-1|few
TGCAGTGCTAGTCTTACCGAAGCGGGAGCCTACAATGAGCAGTTCTTC
CSASLTEAGAYNEQFF
>TRBJ2-1|TRBD2|TRBV6-2/TRBV6-3|many
TGTGCCAGCAGTTACGGGACTAGACTTCCCAATGAGCAGTTCTTC
CASSYGTRLPNEQFF
>TRBJ2-3|NA|TRBV5-4|NA
TGTGCCAGCAGCTTTGACTCGAACACAGATACGCAGTATTTT
CASSFDSNTDTQYF
>TRBJ2-5|NA|TRBV2|NA
TGTGCCAGCAGGTTACAGGGCCAAGAGACCCAGTACTTC
CASRLQGQETQYF
>TRBJ1-5|TRBD1|TRBV4-1|many
TGCGCCAGCAGCCAAGATCCAGGGGGCCCTCAGCCCCAGCATTTT
CASSQDPGGPQPQHF
>TRBJ2-3|NA|TRBV20-1|many
TGCAGTGCTAGATACAATACGCAGTATTTT
CSARYNTQYF
>TRBJ2-5|NA|TRBV4-1|few
TGCGCCAGCAGCCAACGACGTGAGTTTCAAGAGACCCAGTACTTC
CASSQRREFQETQYF
>TRBJ1-5|NA|TRBV2|few
TGTGCCAGCAGGGCTTTGGGCAATCAGCCCCAGCATTTT
CASRALGNQPQHF